This T cell receptor beta chain was observed in a study of T-cell reconstitution after alpha-beta-depleted transplantation in children. Germline V gene data show CDR1 as SGHRS and CDR2 as YFSETQ. Trimming pared 4 bases from V and 6 bases from J, leaving 14 bases between. This CDR3 spans 14 amino acids. TCRbeta library construction was performed incorporating unique molecular identifiers. MiXCR, applied by TCRdb to the PCR reads, yields one record per CDR3 protein. The sample carries about 120,000 distinct CDR3 sequences, approximately 22% recorded once. This chain joins TRBV5-1 and TRBJ2-1; D may be TRBD1 (5 bases). This TCR was recovered from a male patient under 10 years old who had a stem cell transplant for chronic granulomatous disease, so the T cells may come from the graft donor. Sequencing was performed on PBMCs, mostly from graft donor cells, taken 180 days after TCRalphabeta/CD19-depleted stem cell transplant. The CDR3 here is CASSKQTGANEQFF. CDR3 sequence (DNA): TGCGCCAGCAGCAAACAAACAGGAGCCAATGAGCAGTTCTTC.